The 13 T cell receptor beta chains given below trace back to one sample, sequenced in a study of blood T cells in healthy people across ages (dated by TCRdb to 2013 to 2016). The library was produced with 5' RACE. The reads were generated on an Illumina HiSeq 2500. A second PCR of roughly 7 to 11 cycles was performed with a sample-barcoded 5' primer and a J-beta primer mix. The raw public reads went through TCRdb reprocessing: fastp at Q25, MiXCR clone calling, in-frame beta chains kept. Rows matching on CDR3 protein sequence are summarized as one entry with the most common DNA and genes. The sample table holds some 1.5 million distinct CDR3 sequences, of which roughly 27% were seen once. The ten largest clones represent about 8% of the sample. Sequencing used blood. Receptors originate from a woman in her twenties or thirties in good health.

This clonotype was counted between two and nine times. The chain couples TRBV7-9 to TRBJ2-5, with D unclear. The DNA end favors TRBJ2-7, so the J call may be wrong. Germline V gene sequence: CDR1 SEHNR, CDR2 FQNEAQ (reference sequence). The CDR3 length is 15 residues. CDR3 in amino acids: CASSLARTPTYEQYF. In DNA form, the CDR3 reads TGTGCCAGCAGCTTAGCTCGGACGCCGACCTACGAGCAGTACTTC.

A few counts support this clonotype. This sequence may be a read error, since a much larger clone differs from it by one base. This chain connects TRBV5-5 to TRBJ1-2, with TRBD1 matching 9 bases. The CDR3 sequence is 13 residues long. CDR1 SGHKS and CDR2 YYEKEE come from the germline V gene (reference sequence). J lost 6 bases, V lost 5 bases, and 5 bases had no gene match. CDR3 bases: TGTGCCAGCAGGTGGGACAGGGTTAATGGCTACACCTTC. It is translated as CASRWDRVNGYTF.

This clonotype has only a few counts. The gene calls are TRBV7-2 and TRBJ2-4, with D hard to call. The last part of the DNA fits TRBJ2-7 better; the J call may be wrong. Germline lookup yields CDR1 SGHTA and CDR2 FQGNSA. This CDR3 has 14 amino acids. CDR3 DNA sequence: TGTGCCAGCAGCTTAACCCGGAATGACTACGAGCAGTACTTC. Amino acid sequence: CASSLTRNDYEQYF.

This chain links TRBV7-9 with TRBJ2-4; possible D gene TRBD2, 6 bases. Germline V gene data show CDR1 as SEHNR and CDR2 as FQNEAQ (reference sequence). This CDR3 spans 15 amino acids. The V and J ends lost 1 base and 9 bases respectively, with 16 bases between them. The CDR3 protein is CASSLEEGAESIQYF. The CDR3 DNA follows: TGTGCCAGCAGCTTAGAGGAGGGCGCTGAAAGCATTCAGTACTTC.

This clonotype has more than one count but fewer than ten. The gene calls are TRBV12-3 or TRBV12-4 and TRBJ1-2; D remains unclear. The CDR3 spans 12 residues. Between the trimmed V and J ends, which lost 7 bases and 2 bases, there was a span of 8 bases. The DNA for the CDR3 is TGTGCCAGCAATTATGCGAACTATGGCTACACCTTC. Translated, it gives CASNYANYGYTF.

This clonotype was counted a few times. Germline and junction disagree at one end, which may indicate a read error. The chain recombines TRBV20-1 with TRBJ1-4; D is ambiguous. The CDR3 extends over 13 amino acids. Germline CDR1 is DFQATT and CDR2 is SNEGSKA (reference sequence). Here the CDR3 reads CSARERTNQKLFF. The CDR3, as DNA: TGCAGTGCTAGGGAACGGACTAATCAAAAACTGTTTTTT.

This clonotype was seen just once. This chain links TRBV28 with TRBJ2-1, with 14 bases aligning to TRBD2. The CDR3 consists of 18 residues. V lost 0 bases, J lost 6 bases, and 7 bases stayed unmatched. Germline CDR1 and CDR2: MDHEN and SYDVKM. The CDR3 sequence is CASSLWTLGLAGVNEQFF. The CDR3 nucleotides are TGTGCCAGCAGTTTATGGACCCTGGGACTAGCGGGGGTCAATGAGCAGTTCTTC.

This clonotype was counted only a few times. The chain recombines TRBV6-1 with TRBJ2-5; D perhaps matches TRBD2 (6 bases). The CDR3 covers 13 residues. Trimming took 7 bases from V and 3 from J, leaving 12 bases between them. Germline-derived CDR1 and CDR2 are MNHNS and SASEGT. The CDR3 DNA sequence: TGTGCCAGCATTGCGGGGCTGGAAGAGACCCAGTACTTC. It translates to CASIAGLEETQYF.

This clonotype has just a few counts. The V and J genes are TRBV28 and TRBJ1-2; D might be TRBD1 (5 bases). The CDR3 is made up of 14 amino acids. In germline, CDR1 is MDHEN, CDR2 SYDVKM. V dropped 6 bases and J dropped 4 bases, with 15 bases sitting between them. CDR3 in DNA: TGTGCCAGCAGCCAACCGGGACCTCCCTATGGCTACACCTTC. Protein sequence: CASSQPGPPYGYTF.

The J gene is TRBJ2-7, the V gene TRBV5-1, with a weak D call TRBD2 (5 bases). Between the trimmed V and J ends, which lost 4 bases and 1 base, there was a span of 18 bases. From germline, CDR1 is SGHRS and CDR2 YFSETQ. CDR3 length equals 16 residues. CDR3 loop: CASSPEPPGSSYEQYF. The CDR3 coding sequence is TGCGCCAGCAGCCCGGAGCCCCCGGGGTCTTCCTACGAGCAGTACTTC.

This clonotype was counted a single time. A much larger clone lies a single base off, so this may be a read error. The chain uses TRBV4-1 and TRBJ2-7; the match to TRBD2 covers 10 bases. The J call may be in error: the DNA end matches TRBJ2-5 better. CDR1 and CDR2 from the germline V gene are MGHRA and YSYEKL. The CDR3 spans 18 residues. In DNA form, the CDR3 reads TGCGCCAGCAGCCAACCACCCGGCAGCGGGGGGGTGGGAGAGACCCAGTACTTC. It is translated as CASSQPPGSGGVGETQYF.

This clonotype has a count of ten or more. The chain joins TRBV24-1 to TRBJ2-5; TRBD2 might be the D (7 bases). There are 15 residues in the CDR3. Per germline, CDR1 KGHDR and CDR2 SFDVKD. The ends were cut back, 9 bases at V and 2 bases at J, with 18 bases in the middle. The CDR3 here is CATQRDGGPQETQYF. CDR3 bases: TGTGCCACCCAGCGCGACGGGGGGCCACAAGAGACCCAGTACTTC.

This clonotype was seen only a few times. The chain links TRBV20-1 to TRBJ2-7; no reliable D call. Germline V gene sequence: CDR1 DFQATT, CDR2 SNEGSKA (reference sequence). Trimming pared 4 bases from V and 2 bases from J, leaving 12 bases between. The CDR3 spans 13 residues. The CDR3 here is CSANFRAAYEQYF. Here the CDR3 DNA reads TGCAGTGCTAATTTTCGGGCAGCCTACGAGCAGTACTTC.